A single sample is the source of the 10 T cell receptor beta chains below, sequenced in a study of blood T cell repertoires in COVID-19. Repertoires were generated with immunoSEQ multiplex PCR, while TCRdb's copy carries only in-frame clones and drops some. This table has some 98,000 clones, under 90% appearing once. The sample comprised peripheral blood. These receptors originate from a human donor in a cohort sampled during active COVID-19.

Here the CDR3 reads CASSAGTGQRILFF. The CDR3 nucleotides read TGTGCCAGCAGCGCCGGGACAGGGCAGCGTATATTGTTTTTT. The chain joins TRBV9 to TRBJ1-4; 9 bases are shared with TRBD1. The germline gives CDR1 SGDLS, CDR2 YYNGEE. Losses at the gene ends were 3 bases for V and 15 bases for J; bases not matched to a gene: 12. The CDR3 is 14 residues long.

The J gene is TRBJ1-5, the V gene TRBV2; 8 positions match TRBD1. This CDR3 is built from 14 residues. The V gene's germline CDR1 is SNHLY and CDR2 FYNNEI. Unmatched junction bases numbered 3, after V lost 7 bases and J lost 1 base. Here the CDR3 reads CASKDRASNQPQHF. The CDR3 nucleotides read TGTGCCAGCAAGGACAGGGCAAGCAATCAGCCCCAGCATTTT.

The chain recombines TRBV19 with TRBJ2-6; D is unclear. The CDR3 sequence is 14 residues long. V lost 5 bases and J lost 1, with 6 bases in between. Germline loops: CDR1 LNHDA, CDR2 SQIVND (reference sequence). The CDR3 sequence is CASSVLSGANVLTF. CDR3 nucleotides: TGTGCCAGTAGTGTTCTATCTGGGGCCAACGTCCTGACTTTC. Full variable domain (missing parts from reference TRBV19 and TRBJ2-6): DGGITQSPKYLFRKEGQNVTLSCEQNLNHDAMYWYRQDPGQGLRLIYYSQIVNDFQKGDIAEGYSVSREKKESFPLTVTSAQKNPTAFYLCASSVLSGANVLTFGAGSRLTVL.

This clone was seen only once. The chain has TRBV18 and TRBJ2-7; 13 bases map to TRBD2. Trimming cost V 3 bases and J 3 bases; bases outside gene matches: 2. This CDR3 comprises 15 residues. Germline V gene sequence: CDR1 KGHSH, CDR2 LQKENI. This CDR3 reads CASSPWTSGSYEQYF. DNA for the CDR3: TGTGCCAGCTCACCGTGGACTAGCGGGAGCTACGAGCAGTACTTC.

The V gene is TRBV4-2, the J gene TRBJ2-7, with 10 nucleotides matching TRBD2. V trimming: 0 bases; J trimming: 4 bases; junction bases outside the gene matches: 3. Germline V gives CDR1 LGHNA, CDR2 YNFKEQ. The CDR3 sequence is 15 residues long. Here the CDR3 reads CASSQELAGEYEQYF. The CDR3, as DNA: TGTGCCAGCAGCCAAGAGCTAGCGGGAGAGTACGAGCAGTACTTC.

The chain is built from TRBV28 and TRBJ1-5, with a weak D call TRBD1 (6 bases). Trimming removed 4 bases from V and 2 bases from J, with 9 bases in between. There are 14 residues in the CDR3. Germline CDR1 MDHEN, CDR2 SYDVKM. The CDR3 nucleotides are TGTGCCAGCAGTTCACAGGGAGGCAATCAGCCCCAGCATTTT. Residues: CASSSQGGNQPQHF.

The rearrangement links TRBV7-2 to TRBJ2-5, with unresolved D. Deletions cut 2 bases from V and 7 bases from J, with 8 bases between. The CDR3 extends over 12 amino acids. Germline values: CDR1 SGHTA, CDR2 FQGNSA. This CDR3 is CASSLSIGTQYF. The CDR3, as DNA: TGTGCCAGCAGCTTATCGATCGGGACCCAGTACTTC.

The chain carries TRBV30 and TRBJ2-7; no clear D. The CDR3 consists of 12 residues. The germline gives CDR1 GTSNPN, CDR2 SVGIG (reference sequence). Between the trimmed V and J ends, which lost 1 base and 2 bases, there was a span of 6 bases. CDR3 amino acids: CAWSGQTYEQYF. The CDR3 nucleotides read TGTGCCTGGAGTGGGCAGACCTACGAGCAGTACTTC. The whole variable domain, filled in from reference TRBV30 and TRBJ2-7, reads SQTIHQWPATLVQPVGSPLSLECTVEGTSNPNLYWYRQAAGRGLQLLFYSVGIGQISSEVPQNLSASRPQDRQFILSSKKLLLSDSGFYLCAWSGQTYEQYFGPGTRLTVT.

The rearrangement links TRBV6-5 to TRBJ2-5, with D possibly being TRBD1 (5 bases). The end of the DNA aligns better with TRBJ2-7, so the J call may be wrong. The CDR3 sequence is 14 residues long. Germline values: CDR1 MNHEY, CDR2 SVGAGI. The CDR3 DNA reads as TGTGCCAGCAGTATGGTGGCAGGGAAGTACGAGCAGTACTTC. Amino acids: CASSMVAGKYEQYF.

This clone occurred a few times. The chain joins TRBV7-9 to TRBJ2-7; weak D call: TRBD1 (6 bases). The germline gives CDR1 SEHNR, CDR2 FQNEAQ (reference sequence). Trimming left V 1 base short and J 2 bases short, with 15 bases between. CDR3 size: 16 residues. The CDR3 region is CASSLGSGARPYEQYF. The CDR3 region has the DNA TGTGCCAGCAGCTTAGGCTCAGGGGCCCGCCCCTACGAGCAGTACTTC.